These 8 T cell receptor beta chains were sequenced from one sample in a study of cytomegalovirus exposure and HLA in healthy donors. Use of 60 Vbeta and 13 Jbeta primers characterized the PCR. Measured with immunoSEQ multiplex PCR; TCRdb has only the in-frame clones, and not every one. Here the sample spans about 130,000 clones, around 77% being singletons. Material for sequencing was PBMCs. The receptors were sampled from a woman aged 55-70 years in good health and CMV-seronegative.

The V call is TRBV6-6, the J call TRBJ1-1, with a tentative D call TRBD1 (6 bases). CDR1 and CDR2 (germline): MNHNY, SVGAGI (reference sequence). Trimming left V 2 bases short and J 0 bases short, with 10 bases between. The CDR3 extends over 15 amino acids. Written as DNA, the CDR3 is TGTGCCAGCAGTTACCAGACAGGTTTGAACACTGAAGCTTTCTTT. This sequence encodes CASSYQTGLNTEAFF.

The chain recombines TRBV11-3 with TRBJ2-5, with D perhaps TRBD2 (7 bases). Trimming took off 3 bases at V and 4 bases at J, with 15 bases between the two ends. Germline loops: CDR1 SGHNT, CDR2 YENEEA. This CDR3 has 15 amino acids. CDR3 sequence: CASSLGLGGGETQYF. The CDR3 nucleotides read TGTGCCAGCAGCTTGGGCCTGGGAGGGGGAGAGACCCAGTACTTC.

This sequence joins TRBV6-1 and TRBJ2-6; 8 bases agree with TRBD1. This CDR3 is built from 15 residues. Unmatched junction bases numbered 0, after V lost 4 bases and J lost 1 base. Germline V gene sequence: CDR1 MNHNS, CDR2 SASEGT. The CDR3 nucleotides read TGTGCCAGCAGTGGACAGGGGTCTGGGGCCAACGTCCTGACTTTC. Its translation is CASSGQGSGANVLTF.

The gene calls are TRBV27 and TRBJ2-1; D gene uncertain. CDR1 is MNHEY, CDR2 SMNVEV, per germline (reference sequence). V gave up 3 bases and J gave up 10 bases, with 19 bases separating them. There are 15 residues in the CDR3. The CDR3 region is CASSLNYPEPKEQFF. CDR3 nucleotide sequence: TGTGCCAGCAGTTTGAACTACCCCGAACCTAAAGAGCAGTTCTTC.

The CDR3 protein is CASSETGEEGYEQYF. Here the CDR3 DNA reads TGTGCCAGCAGTGAAACGGGGGAGGAGGGCTACGAGCAGTACTTC. V usage is TRBV2 and J usage is TRBJ2-7, with D tentatively TRBD2 (6 bases). Trimming stripped 2 bases from V and 3 bases from J, with 14 bases between. Germline V gives CDR1 SNHLY, CDR2 FYNNEI. The CDR3 contains 15 residues.

This clone has only one observation. This chain connects TRBV9 to TRBJ2-3; TRBD2 agrees at 13 bases. Per the germline V gene, CDR1 is SGDLS and CDR2 is YYNGEE. The CDR3 totals 16 residues. J was trimmed by 6 bases and V by 0 bases; bases with no gene match: 4. The CDR3 nucleotides are TGTGCCAGCAGCGTAGGGACTAGCGGGAGTTTCGATACGCAGTATTTT. Its translation is CASSVGTSGSFDTQYF.

The chain combines TRBV28 with TRBJ1-5, with D maybe TRBD1 (5 bases). V shed 5 bases and J shed 1 base, with 18 bases lying between them. The CDR3 is 17 residues long. Germline V gene lookup returns CDR1 MDHEN and CDR2 SYDVKM. The chain's CDR3 is CASSILDSLESNQPQHF. The CDR3 nucleotides are TGTGCCAGCAGTATTCTCGACAGTCTGGAGAGCAATCAGCCCCAGCATTTT.

This clone appeared once. The chain is built from TRBV4-2 and TRBJ2-5, with TRBD2 matching 14 bases. With V trimmed by 1 base and J by 5 bases, 6 bases remained unmatched. The CDR3 contains 17 residues. Germline loops: CDR1 LGHNA, CDR2 YNFKEQ. CDR3 bases: TGTGCCAGCAGCCAAGGGGGACTAGCGGGAGCTTCGGAGACCCAGTACTTC. It codes for CASSQGGLAGASETQYF.